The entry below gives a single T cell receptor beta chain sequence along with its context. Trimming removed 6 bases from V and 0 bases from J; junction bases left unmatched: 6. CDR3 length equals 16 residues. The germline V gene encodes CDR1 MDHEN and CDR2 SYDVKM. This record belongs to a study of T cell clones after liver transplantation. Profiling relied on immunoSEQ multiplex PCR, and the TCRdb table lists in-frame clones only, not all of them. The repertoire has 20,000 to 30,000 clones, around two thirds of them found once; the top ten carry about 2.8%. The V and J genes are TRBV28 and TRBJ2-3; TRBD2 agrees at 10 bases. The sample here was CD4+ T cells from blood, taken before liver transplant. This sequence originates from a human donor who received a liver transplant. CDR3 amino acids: CASSLAGGPSTDTQYF. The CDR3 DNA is TGTGCCAGCAGCTTAGCGGGGGGCCCTAGCACAGATACGCAGTATTTT.